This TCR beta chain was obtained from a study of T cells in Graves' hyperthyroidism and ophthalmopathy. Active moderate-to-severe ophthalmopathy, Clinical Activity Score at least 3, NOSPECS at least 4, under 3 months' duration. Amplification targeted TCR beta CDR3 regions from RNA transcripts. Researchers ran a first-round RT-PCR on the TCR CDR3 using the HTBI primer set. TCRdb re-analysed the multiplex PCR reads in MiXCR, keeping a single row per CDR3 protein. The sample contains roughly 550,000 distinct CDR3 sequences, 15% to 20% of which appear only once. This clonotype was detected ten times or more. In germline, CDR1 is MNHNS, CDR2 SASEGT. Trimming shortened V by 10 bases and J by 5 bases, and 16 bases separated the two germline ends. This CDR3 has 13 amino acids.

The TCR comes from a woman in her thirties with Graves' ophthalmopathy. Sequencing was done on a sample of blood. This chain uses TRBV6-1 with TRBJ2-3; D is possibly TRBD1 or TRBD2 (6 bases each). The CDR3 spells CAITPGGGDTQYF. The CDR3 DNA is TGTGCCATCACTCCCGGGGGCGGAGATACGCAGTATTTT.